This T cell receptor (beta chain) was found in a study of blood T cell repertoires in COVID-19. The wider study: The samples span acute and convalescent COVID-19 from the United States, Italy and Spain. Sources were T cells, B-cell-depleted T cells, or PBMCs; the material itself was cDNA or gDNA.

This CDR3 is 12 amino acids long. From germline, CDR1 is MDHEN and CDR2 SYDVKM. The ends were cut back, 6 bases at V and 2 bases at J, with 8 bases in the middle. As processed by the authors: Researchers report that nucleated cell counts were estimated from reference gene primer amplification. Repertoires were generated with immunoSEQ multiplex PCR, while TCRdb's copy carries only in-frame clones and drops some. V, J and clone size reflect that table, while D and trimming were determined from the DNA. The table has approximately 200,000 clones, around 81% seen once. This clonotype was obtained from a young woman who had recovered from COVID-19. What was sequenced was peripheral blood. The chain uses TRBV28 and TRBJ2-7, with D unresolved. DNA of the CDR3: TGTGCCAGCAGCCCGGTTCCCTACGAGCAGTACTTC. This translates into CASSPVPYEQYF.